This is a list of T cell receptor beta chains from one sample in a study of T cells in Graves' hyperthyroidism and ophthalmopathy. One entry per CDR3 protein, called by TCRdb with MiXCR from the multiplex PCR reads. The data hold about 590,000 distinct CDR3 sequences, with 15% to 17% observed a single time. Sequenced sample: blood. The receptors shown here come from a woman aged 25 to 45 with Graves' hyperthyroidism. The CDR3 runs from the conserved cysteine through the conserved F or W. The D gene is left open where the match is weak. A row's size may be missing; if present it is once, few, many or a size class.

TGTGCCAGCAGTCCTTGGGAAAGCATGAACACTGAAGCTTTCTTT	CASSPWESMNTEAFF	many	TRBV28	.	TRBJ1-1
TGTGCCTGGGATATTTCCATGGGCGAGCAGTACTTC	CAWDISMGEQYF	many	TRBV30	.	TRBJ2-7
TGTGCCAGCAGCGACAGAGACAATGAGCAGTTCTTC	CASSDRDNEQFF	.	TRBV11-2	.	TRBJ2-1
TGTGCTAGTGGTCCTACTAGCGGGAGGGCCGTCGAGCAGTACTTC	CASGPTSGRAVEQYF	many	TRBV12-5	TRBD2	TRBJ2-7
TGCAGTGCTAGGGGTCCCTACGAGCAGTACTTC	CSARGPYEQYF	many	TRBV20-1	.	TRBJ2-7
TGTGCCAGCAGCCGCCGGACGGGGGGGAACACTGAAGCTTTCTTT	CASSRRTGGNTEAFF	many	TRBV12-3/TRBV12-4	.	TRBJ1-1
TGTGCCAGCAGCTTAGACAGTGGAGACTACAATGAGCAGTTCTTC	CASSLDSGDYNEQFF	many	TRBV7-3	.	TRBJ2-1
TGTGCCAGCAGAGCGGATTTGGGGGAAATGGACTATGGCTACACCTTC	CASRADLGEMDYGYTF	many	TRBV11-1	.	TRBJ1-2
TGCAGTGCTTTACAGACCGAAGCCGAAAAACTGTTTTTT	CSALQTEAEKLFF	few	TRBV20-1	.	TRBJ1-4
TGTGCCAGCTCCCCAACAGAACGGGACTATGGCTACACCTTC	CASSPTERDYGYTF	few	TRBV18	.	TRBJ1-2
TGTGCCTGGAGTCAAACATTTACCGGGGAGCTGTTTTTT	CAWSQTFTGELFF	few	TRBV30	.	TRBJ2-2
TGCAGTGCCTCGGGTTTGGCTTCCTACGAGCAGTACTTC	CSASGLASYEQYF	.	TRBV20-1	.	TRBJ2-7
TGCGCCAGTCAATTGAGGCTAGCGGACAATGAGCAGTTCTTC	CASQLRLADNEQFF	.	TRBV10-1	TRBD2	TRBJ2-1
TGCAGTGCTAGTTTCATGGCGGGAAAATCGGGGCAGTTCTTC	CSASFMAGKSGQFF	few	TRBV20-1	.	TRBJ2-1
TGTGCCAGCAGTGAGGGGGGAGGGGAGACCCAGTACTTC	CASSEGGGETQYF	many	TRBV2	TRBD2	TRBJ2-5
TGTGCCTGGAGTCTCCTAGCGGGAGCGGCCAAAAACATTCAGTACTTC	CAWSLLAGAAKNIQYF	.	TRBV30	TRBD2	TRBJ2-4
TGTGCCAGCAGTTACCAGGGTTTGAGGGGCCAGCGCACTGAAGCTTTCTTT	CASSYQGLRGQRTEAFF	many	TRBV6-2/TRBV6-3	.	TRBJ1-1
TGTGCCAGCAGTTACTCGAGTGCCACGATAGGAGAGCAGTTCTTC	CASSYSSATIGEQFF	many	TRBV6-2/TRBV6-3	.	TRBJ2-1
TGTGCCAGCTCACCACCGGACAGGGGTGATAATATTCAGTACTTC	CASSPPDRGDNIQYF	.	TRBV18	TRBD1	TRBJ2-4
TGTGCCAGCAGCTTAGGACGGGCTTCCTATGGCTACACCTTC	CASSLGRASYGYTF	many	TRBV11-1	.	TRBJ1-2
TGTGCCAGCAGTCCTCGTGATAGCGGGAGGAGGGAGCAGTACTTC	CASSPRDSGRREQYF	many	TRBV28	TRBD2	TRBJ2-7
TGTGCCAGCAACGGTCCTAGCGGGAGGGCCGAGAGCACAGATACGCAGTATTTT	CASNGPSGRAESTDTQYF	many	TRBV2	TRBD2	TRBJ2-3
TGTGCCAGCTCACCACCGAGTGGAGGGTGGGACACTGAAGCTTTCTTT	CASSPPSGGWDTEAFF	many	TRBV18	.	TRBJ1-1
TGTGCCAGTCCTCCCGGGGGGCCCAGAGCCGTAGAAGGAACCGAGCAGTACTTC	CASPPGGPRAVEGTEQYF	.	TRBV19	.	TRBJ2-7
TGTGCCTGGACAGGGGGGACTAGCGGGAGTTCGGCCAAAAACATTCAGTACTTC	CAWTGGTSGSSAKNIQYF	.	TRBV30	TRBD2	TRBJ2-4
TGTGCCAGCAGCTCCCGAGTGCGCTTGGATACGCAGTATTTT	CASSSRVRLDTQYF	many	TRBV11-2	.	TRBJ2-3
TGCGCCAGCAGCCCCCGGACAGTGGGGGGCTACACCTTC	CASSPRTVGGYTF	many	TRBV5-1	.	TRBJ1-2
TGTGCCAGCAGCCAAAACACCCAGGGGGTTGGCGGGGAGCTGTTTTTT	CASSQNTQGVGGELFF	.	TRBV7-9	TRBD1	TRBJ2-2
TGTGCCAGCAGGAAGACAGGGGGATACTATGGCTACACCTTC	CASRKTGGYYGYTF	many	TRBV2	TRBD1	TRBJ1-2